This T cell receptor beta chain originates from a study of OX40 agonist ivuxolimab in advanced cancers. Study details: Dose-escalation cases comprised hepatocellular carcinoma, melanoma, renal cell or head and neck cancer.

General study points: Some patients who did not respond also had low normalized T-cell clonal expansion. Patients with a partial response at 0.1-3.0 mg/kg had among the lowest clonal expansion.

Sequenced by immunoSEQ multiplex PCR; TCRdb stores in-frame clones only, minus some. The repertoire holds tens of thousands of clones, with 92% as singletons. As regards this clone: No antigen is known for it.

The CDR3 covers 13 residues. Trimming at V came to 6 bases and at J to 1 base, leaving 1 base not matched to a gene. Germline V gene lookup returns CDR1 MDHEN and CDR2 SYDVKM. The genes are TRBV28 and TRBJ2-7, with 9 positions matching TRBD1. This specimen was CD4+ or CD8+ T cells sorted from blood, taken in a trial of the OX40 agonist ivuxolimab. This sequence originates from an adult with an advanced solid tumor such as melanoma, head and neck, liver or kidney cancer. The CDR3 DNA sequence: TGTGCCAGCAGGGGACAGGGATCCTACGAGCAGTACTTC. Residues: CASRGQGSYEQYF.